This T cell receptor (beta chain) was retrieved from a study of shared clonotypes between healthy human individuals. Study-level points and caveats: Larger richness was generally estimated for naive than memory subsets.

Details on this clone: What it binds is not known. This sample includes further DNA sequences coding for the same CDR3.

Only in-frame clones appear in the TCRdb table, and some are missing; sequencing was by immunoSEQ multiplex PCR. The sample has some 2.4 million clones, 93% seen once. The CDR3 is 14 amino acids. The V gene lost 1 base and the J gene lost 5 bases, with 11 bases spanning the gap. CDR1 is SGHVS and CDR2 is FNYEAQ in the germline V gene. V usage is TRBV7-6 and J usage is TRBJ2-5; D not certain. Sequenced input: naive CD4+ T cells from PBMCs. The subset here: CD45RA+ positively selected. This TCR derives from a man younger than 35 in good health. Some clones in this sample may be carry-over from other donors' samples. CDR3 coding DNA: TGTGCCAGCAGCTTAGGTGGTCCGAGGGAGACCCAGTACTTC. It is translated as CASSLGGPRETQYF.